Sequencing of this TCR beta chain was carried out in a study of T cells in Graves' hyperthyroidism and ophthalmopathy. The investigators amplified TCR beta CDR3 regions from RNA transcripts. First-round RT-PCR of the TCR CDR3 relied on the HTBI primer set. MiXCR, run by TCRdb on the multiplex PCR reads, gives a single entry per CDR3 protein. The table shows about 600,000 distinct CDR3 sequences, with more than 12% occurring only once. After removal of 3 bases from V and 7 bases from J, the junction contained 8 bases not matched to a gene. The CDR3 consists of 15 residues. Per germline, CDR1 SGHTA and CDR2 FQGNSA.

The chain joins TRBV7-2 to TRBJ2-1, with 8 bases identical to TRBD2. The sequence was obtained from a woman aged 45-65 years with Graves' ophthalmopathy. Sequences were obtained from blood. The CDR3, as DNA: TGTGCCAGCAGCTTGGGGGGCGGGAGGCAGAATGAGCAGTTCTTC. This gives the protein CASSLGGGRQNEQFF.